One sample yielded the 24 T cell receptor beta chains listed below, sequenced in a study of blood T cell repertoires in COVID-19. Some clones are missing from TCRdb's copy, which holds only in-frame ones; the method was immunoSEQ multiplex PCR. The top ten clones hold 3% to 3.5% of a sample with some 190,000 clones, 75% to 90% of them seen once. Sequences were obtained from peripheral blood. All receptors come from a man aged 60 to 75 with acute or convalescent COVID-19.

The chain carries TRBV3-1 (or the pseudogene TRBV3-2) and TRBJ1-6, with D tentatively TRBD1 (5 bases). The germline V and J ends were trimmed by 4 bases and 8 bases, with 24 bases remaining between them. The CDR3 extends over 18 amino acids. Germline V gene data show CDR1 as LGHDT and CDR2 as YNNKEL (reference sequence). CDR3 coding DNA: TGTGCCAGCAGCCCAGAAACTCCGGGACTAATAAGAGATTCACCCCTCCACTTT. Protein product: CASSPETPGLIRDSPLHF.

The rearrangement links TRBV5-4 to TRBJ2-5; 9 bases fit TRBD2. Germline V CDR1 and CDR2: SGHNT, YYREEE (reference sequence). The CDR3 length is 18 residues. Trimming cost V 7 bases and J 2 bases; bases outside gene matches: 18. The CDR3 protein is CASPPGSSGAREQETQYF. Written as DNA, the CDR3 is TGTGCCAGCCCCCCTGGGTCTAGCGGGGCGAGGGAGCAAGAGACCCAGTACTTC.

CDR3 protein: CASWVDGRGEQFF. CDR3 sequence (DNA): TGTGCCAGCTGGGTGGACGGGAGAGGTGAGCAGTTCTTC. The rearrangement links TRBV27 to TRBJ2-1; possibly TRBD2 for D (6 bases). Trimming took 8 bases from V and 9 from J, leaving 17 bases between them. The germline V gene encodes CDR1 MNHEY and CDR2 SMNVEV (reference sequence). The CDR3 covers 13 residues.

The rearrangement joins TRBV29-1 to TRBJ2-1, with 7 positions matching TRBD2. CDR1 and CDR2 from the germline V gene are SQVTM and ANQGSEA. J gave up 9 bases and V 7 bases, and 9 bases lay outside the gene matches. There are 12 residues in the CDR3. The CDR3 sequence is CSARGERSEQFF. CDR3 nucleotide sequence: TGCAGCGCCCGGGGGGAGAGGAGTGAGCAGTTCTTC.

Only a few counts were recorded for this clone. This sequence joins TRBV5-1 and TRBJ1-1; 7 bases fit TRBD1. With 6 bases clipped from V and 0 bases from J, the junction kept 5 bases outside the gene matches. The CDR3 has 14 residues. The V gene's germline CDR1 is SGHRS and CDR2 YFSETQ. CDR3 sequence (DNA): TGCGCCAGCACCAAGACAGGGTTGAACACTGAAGCTTTCTTT. This encodes CASTKTGLNTEAFF.

CDR3 protein: CASSFSSVREQYF. The CDR3 DNA reads as TGTGCCAGCAGTTTTTCCAGTGTCCGCGAGCAGTACTTC. The chain has TRBV27 and TRBJ2-7; D call uncertain. The CDR3 sequence is 13 residues long. V shed 3 bases and J shed 6 bases, with 12 bases lying between them. Germline assignment: CDR1 MNHEY and CDR2 SMNVEV (reference sequence).

This chain joins TRBV10-3 and TRBJ2-5; 10 bases agree with TRBD2. The germline V gene has CDR1 ENHRY and CDR2 SYGVKD. Losses at the gene ends were 6 bases for V and 3 bases for J; bases not matched to a gene: 1. The CDR3 contains 13 residues. CDR3 amino acids: CAIRGLAKETQYF. DNA of the CDR3: TGTGCCATCAGGGGACTAGCGAAAGAGACCCAGTACTTC.

This chain connects TRBV7-9 to TRBJ2-4; weak D call: TRBD2 (5 bases). Per germline, CDR1 SEHNR and CDR2 FQNEAQ (reference sequence). The CDR3 is 17 residues long. V dropped 0 bases and J dropped 1 base, with 13 bases sitting between them. The CDR3 DNA is TGTGCCAGCAGCTTAGCGGAGTCTAGCTGGGCCAAAAACATTCAGTACTTC. Protein: CASSLAESSWAKNIQYF.

This rearrangement joins TRBV7-6 to TRBJ2-2; 9 positions match TRBD2. This CDR3 comprises 17 residues. Trimming removed 2 bases from V and 0 bases from J; junction bases left unmatched: 4. Germline V lookup: CDR1 SGHVS, CDR2 FNYEAQ. CDR3 sequence reads: CASSLSAGGANTGELFF. CDR3 nucleotide sequence: TGTGCCAGCAGCTTATCGGCGGGAGGGGCGAACACCGGGGAGCTGTTTTTT.

The gene calls are TRBV28 and TRBJ1-4; D is perhaps TRBD1 (6 bases). Trimming left V 6 bases short and J 8 bases short, with 19 bases between. CDR1 and CDR2 from the germline V gene are MDHEN and SYDVKM. The CDR3 spans 15 residues. The CDR3 protein is CASRPTGTIREKLFF. CDR3 DNA: TGTGCCAGCAGGCCCACAGGGACTATCAGGGAAAAACTGTTTTTT.

The chain recombines TRBV29-1 with TRBJ1-1, with TRBD1 matching 7 bases. CDR3 length: 15 residues. Germline-derived CDR1 and CDR2 are SQVTM and ANQGSEA. Trimming at V came to 2 bases and at J to 1 base, leaving 7 bases not matched to a gene. The CDR3 coding sequence is TGCAGCGTTGAAAAGTATGGGACAGAGAACACTGAAGCTTTCTTT. This sequence encodes CSVEKYGTENTEAFF.

V gene TRBV4-1 combines with J gene TRBJ1-3, with D unclear. The CDR3 is 14 amino acids. Germline V gene lookup returns CDR1 MGHRA and CDR2 YSYEKL. The V end lost 3 bases, the J end lost 3 bases, and 9 bases lay between the germline ends. CDR3 sequence (DNA): TGCGCCAGCAGCCAGGGCCTCCTTGGAAACACCATATATTTT. The encoded protein is CASSQGLLGNTIYF.

The J gene is TRBJ2-1, the V gene TRBV28, with D tentatively TRBD2 (6 bases). This CDR3 has 17 amino acids. V lost 2 bases and J lost 9, with 23 bases in between. Germline V gives CDR1 MDHEN, CDR2 SYDVKM. This CDR3 is CASSLIAVEPWGIEQFF. The CDR3 bases are TGTGCCAGCAGTTTAATAGCGGTCGAACCCTGGGGTATTGAGCAGTTCTTC.

This rearrangement joins TRBV6-2 or TRBV6-3 to TRBJ2-1; 11 nucleotides line up with TRBD2. V lost 4 bases to trimming and J lost 9 bases; unmatched junction nucleotides: 11. CDR1 MNHEY and CDR2 SVGEGT come from the germline V gene. The CDR3 loop spans 16 amino acids. CDR3 region: CASSSPTLAGESEQFF. CDR3 sequence (DNA): TGTGCCAGCAGTTCCCCGACACTAGCGGGAGAGAGTGAGCAGTTCTTC.

Only a few counts were recorded for this clone. This CDR3 is CASNPGLLSNQPQHF. The CDR3 DNA reads as TGTGCCAGTAACCCAGGGCTATTAAGCAATCAGCCCCAGCATTTT. This chain connects TRBV19 to TRBJ1-5; D is possibly TRBD1 (5 bases). Trimming cost V 7 bases and J 1 base, with 14 bases left between them. The CDR3 totals 15 residues. Germline V gene data show CDR1 as LNHDA and CDR2 as SQIVND (reference sequence).

This rearrangement joins TRBV27 to TRBJ1-4; weak D call: TRBD1 (5 bases). This CDR3 region has 14 residues. The germline gives CDR1 MNHEY, CDR2 SMNVEV (reference sequence). V lost 6 bases and J lost 7, with 15 bases in between. The CDR3 here is CASSPQGFVEKLFF. The CDR3 nucleotides are TGTGCCAGCAGCCCTCAGGGTTTCGTTGAAAAACTGTTTTTT.

V is TRBV28 and J is TRBJ1-1, with D unclear. V shed 4 bases and J shed 7 bases, with 13 bases lying between them. The CDR3 spans 13 residues. CDR1 is MDHEN, CDR2 SYDVKM, per germline. The CDR3 is CASSSVGGSEAFF. The CDR3 bases are TGTGCCAGCAGTTCGGTCGGAGGGAGTGAAGCTTTCTTT.

On this clone: This sample includes further DNA sequences coding for the same CDR3. The rearrangement links TRBV28 to TRBJ2-7; 8 bases map to TRBD1. J was trimmed by 3 bases and V by 2 bases; bases with no gene match: 0. In germline, CDR1 is MDHEN, CDR2 SYDVKM. CDR3 size: 13 residues. As DNA, the CDR3 is TGTGCCAGCAGTTTAGGACAGGGCTACGAGCAGTACTTC. This encodes CASSLGQGYEQYF.

This clone showed up just a few times. This chain links TRBV7-2 with TRBJ1-2, with 8 bases lining up with TRBD1. The germline gives CDR1 SGHTA, CDR2 FQGNSA. V shed 1 base, J shed 4 bases, and the junction held 2 bases outside the gene matches. This CDR3 spans 14 amino acids. The CDR3 spells CASSLGTGTYGYTF. Here the CDR3 DNA reads TGTGCCAGCAGCTTAGGGACAGGGACCTATGGCTACACCTTC. The complete variable domain, with remaining parts taken from reference TRBV7-2 and TRBJ1-2, reads GAGVSQSPSNKVTEKGKDVELRCDPISGHTALYWYRQSLGQGLEFLIYFQGNSAPDKSGLPSDRFSAERTGGSVSTLTIQRTQQEDSAVYLCASSLGTGTYGYTFGSGTRLTVV.

The gene calls are TRBV6-6 and TRBJ1-2, with a weak D call TRBD1 (5 bases). This CDR3 has 13 residues. V lost 6 bases to trimming and J lost 6 bases, with 14 bases between them. CDR1 MNHNY and CDR2 SVGAGI come from the germline V gene (reference sequence). CDR3 sequence reads: CASSNQGGDGYTF. The CDR3 nucleotides are TGTGCCAGCAGCAACCAGGGTGGGGATGGCTACACCTTC.

The gene calls are TRBV7-2 and TRBJ2-3; TRBD2 matches at 10 bases. Germline CDR1 SGHTA, CDR2 FQGNSA. The V gene end was trimmed by 1 base and the J gene end by 3 bases; junction bases not matched to a gene: 1. CDR3 length: 15 residues. The CDR3 region has the DNA TGTGCCAGCAGCTTAGAACTAGCGGGGACAGATACGCAGTATTTT. Translating it yields CASSLELAGTDTQYF.

V and J are TRBV28 and TRBJ1-6, with a weak D call TRBD1 (5 bases). With 10 bases removed from V and 5 bases from J, the gap between germline ends came to 18 bases. Looked up from germline, CDR1 is MDHEN and CDR2 is SYDVKM. CDR3 length: 15 residues. CDR3 in amino acids: CATGVGGRDNSPLHF. In nucleotides, the CDR3 is TGTGCCACGGGGGTTGGGGGACGGGATAATTCACCCCTCCACTTT.

The J gene is TRBJ2-7, the V gene TRBV6-5; 8 nucleotides align to TRBD2. This CDR3 is 15 amino acids long. Germline CDR1 is MNHEY and CDR2 is SVGAGI. V shed 4 bases and J 2 bases; nucleotides not matched to a gene: 7. The CDR3, as DNA: TGTGCCAGCAGTTGGGCCCGGGGGGGTGCCTACGAGCAGTACTTC. It translates to CASSWARGGAYEQYF.

The chain is built from TRBV6-5 and TRBJ2-7, with D tentatively TRBD1 (6 bases). Germline CDR1 reads MNHEY; CDR2 reads SVGAGI. The CDR3 totals 13 residues. Trimming left V 0 bases short and J 3 bases short, with 6 bases between. CDR3 region: CASSYSTGYEQYF. CDR3 sequence (DNA): TGTGCCAGCAGTTACTCGACAGGCTACGAGCAGTACTTC.